This paragraph covers one TCR beta chain sequence. Antigen: not known. The data are from a study of cytotoxic CD8 clonotypes in ibrutinib-treated CLL. Study-wide background: There were about 11 relapsed/refractory patients and about 14 treatment-naive patients, and fewer than 18 were IGHV unmutated. Among responders, about 25 were partial and 2 complete; after median roughly 72 months, approximately 15 stayed remitted and some 12 progressed. Study-level findings and limits: Once treatment began, public clonotypes, which were uncommon, contracted or stayed stable.

The CDR3 has 13 residues. CDR1 and CDR2 (germline): SGHRS, YFSETQ. Trimming cost V 3 bases and J 4 bases, with 8 bases left between them. A 1 in 200,000 to 1 in 1 million T cell depth was the sequencing target. Using immunoSEQ multiplex PCR, the repertoire was profiled, and TCRdb retains in-frame clones only, with some absent. The sample has under 50,000 clones; roughly two thirds are singletons. The receptor comes from a human donor with chronic lymphocytic leukemia. Specimen: PBMCs, collected at disease progression, from a patient treated with ibrutinib. The gene calls are TRBV5-1 and TRBJ1-3, with unresolved D. DNA of the CDR3: TGCGCCAGCAGCTCGGGAGCGGGAAACACCATATATTTT. As protein: CASSSGAGNTIYF. Together with reference TRBV5-1 and TRBJ1-3, the CDR3 gives the full variable domain: KAGVTQTPRYLIKTRGQQVTLSCSPISGHRSVSWYQQTPGQGLQFLFEYFSETQRNKGNFPGRFSGRQFSNSRSEMNVSTLELGDSALYLCASSSGAGNTIYFGEGSWLTVV.